This passage covers 22 T cell receptor beta chains from one sample sequenced in a study of identical twins' blood T cells. One entry per CDR3 protein results from TCRdb running MiXCR on the 5' RACE reads. The sample holds 350,000 to 450,000 distinct CDR3 sequences; roughly 30% are singletons and the top ten take about 6%. Sample: PBMCs. All receptors derive from a woman between 18 and 50 years old in good health.

This chain joins TRBV20-1 and TRBJ2-3; 13 positions agree with TRBD2. The V segment lost 6 bases and the J segment 7 bases; nucleotides outside the gene matches: 4. The CDR3 is 13 amino acids. Germline-derived CDR1 and CDR2 are DFQATT and SNEGSKA (reference sequence). CDR3 protein: CSAAGLAGNTQYF. The DNA of the CDR3 is TGCAGTGCAGCGGGACTAGCGGGAAATACGCAGTATTTT.

This clonotype came up a few times. This rearrangement joins TRBV11-2 to TRBJ1-2; 7 positions match TRBD1. The V segment lost 5 bases and the J segment 2 bases; nucleotides outside the gene matches: 5. Per the germline V gene, CDR1 is SGHAT and CDR2 is FQNNGV. The CDR3 has 14 amino acids. DNA for the CDR3: TGTGCCAGCAGCGGCACGACAGGGAACTATGGCTACACCTTC. Translating it yields CASSGTTGNYGYTF.

In its sample, this clonotype was seen a few times. This chain joins TRBV29-1 and TRBJ1-5, with TRBD1 as a possible D gene (5 bases). The V gene's germline CDR1 is SQVTM and CDR2 ANQGSEA. Deletions cut 5 bases from V and 1 base from J, with 12 bases between. The CDR3 is 14 amino acids. The CDR3 reads CSVSWGRSNQPQHF. DNA for the CDR3: TGCAGCGTTAGTTGGGGGAGGAGCAATCAGCCCCAGCATTTT.

This chain connects TRBV5-5 to TRBJ1-1; perhaps TRBD1 as D (5 bases). Trimming took off 1 base at V and 7 bases at J, with 11 bases between the two ends. CDR1 and CDR2 (germline): SGHKS, YYEKEE (reference sequence). This CDR3 has 13 residues. Here the CDR3 reads CASSLFQGIEAFF. The CDR3 DNA is TGTGCCAGCAGCTTGTTTCAGGGAATTGAAGCTTTCTTT. Full variable domain (outside the CDR3, taken from reference TRBV5-5 and TRBJ1-1): DAGVTQSPTHLIKTRGQQVTLRCSPISGHKSVSWYQQVLGQGPQFIFQYYEKEERGRGNFPDRFSARQFPNYSSELNVNALLLGDSALYLCASSLFQGIEAFFGQGTRLTVV.

CDR3 region: CSASQPGGSTEAFF. For the CDR3, the DNA is TGCAGTGCTAGCCAGCCGGGGGGTAGCACTGAAGCTTTCTTT. V is TRBV20-1 and J is TRBJ1-1; perhaps TRBD1 as D (5 bases). V shed 3 bases and J shed 4 bases, with 15 bases lying between them. Germline V lookup: CDR1 DFQATT, CDR2 SNEGSKA (reference sequence). The CDR3 consists of 14 residues.

This clonotype was seen a few times. This chain joins TRBV20-1 and TRBJ2-7, with a possible D match to TRBD2 (5 bases). Trimming left V 1 base short and J 3 bases short, with 7 bases between. Germline assignment: CDR1 DFQATT and CDR2 SNEGSKA (reference sequence). CDR3 size: 12 residues. CDR3 nucleotides: TGCAGTGCTAGAGGAGGGAACTACGAGCAGTACTTC. As protein: CSARGGNYEQYF.

As regards this clonotype: The junction differs from germline at one of its ends, possibly a read error. CDR3 sequence reads: CASSDRPNYEQHF. CDR3 bases: TGTGCCAGCAGTGACAGGCCCAACTACGAGCAGCACTTC. The chain couples TRBV2 to TRBJ2-7; D gene unclear. CDR3 size: 13 residues. Germline CDR1 SNHLY, CDR2 FYNNEI.

There are a few counts of this clonotype. This sequence joins TRBV4-3 and TRBJ2-7; D is undetermined. CDR3 length equals 14 residues. The V gene lost 0 bases and the J gene lost 2 bases, with 8 bases spanning the gap. CDR1 is LGHNA and CDR2 is YSLEER in the germline V gene. The CDR3 nucleotides are TGCGCCAGCAGCCAAGACACAGCGACCTACGAGCAGTACTTC. It specifies CASSQDTATYEQYF.

This clonotype was picked up many times. The chain is built from TRBV12-3 or TRBV12-4 and TRBJ1-1; the D is unclear. The CDR3 runs 12 residues. V gave up 2 bases and J gave up 4 bases, with 5 bases separating them. CDR3 sequence (DNA): TGTGCCAGCAGTTTATTCATCACTGAAGCTTTCTTT. Translated: CASSLFITEAFF.

In its sample, this clonotype was seen a few times. The chain couples TRBV7-2 to TRBJ1-2, with D hard to call. The CDR3 totals 15 residues. V lost 1 base to trimming and J lost 8 bases, with 17 bases between them. CDR1 is SGHTA, CDR2 FQGNSA, per germline. The CDR3 DNA is TGTGCCAGCAGCTTAGACCCGGAGGCCTCTGGAGGCTACACCTTC. It is translated as CASSLDPEASGGYTF.

For this clonotype: A much more abundant neighbour one base away suggests this may be a read error. The chain links TRBV20-1 to TRBJ1-2, with unresolved D. CDR1 is DFQATT, CDR2 SNEGSKA, per germline (reference sequence). The CDR3 has 13 amino acids. The CDR3 nucleotides are TGCAGTGCTAGAGTAGGGTCTAACTATGGCTACGCCTTC. Translating gives CSARVGSNYGYAF.

A word on this clonotype: One junction end disagrees with the germline gene, perhaps due to a read error. V gene TRBV20-1 combines with J gene TRBJ1-5; perhaps TRBD1 as D (5 bases). CDR1 DFQATT and CDR2 SNEGSKA come from the germline V gene (reference sequence). The CDR3 runs 13 residues. CDR3 loop: CSTSQGSNQPQHF. The CDR3 DNA reads as TGCAGTACTAGCCAGGGTAGCAATCAGCCCCAGCATTTT.

The J gene is TRBJ1-5, the V gene TRBV27; 9 bases line up with TRBD1. Trimming took 4 bases from V and 3 from J; bases not matched to a gene: 4. The CDR3 spans 15 residues. Germline V gene data show CDR1 as MNHEY and CDR2 as SMNVEV (reference sequence). The CDR3 region is CASSSGTGINQPQHF. The CDR3 DNA follows: TGTGCCAGCAGTTCGGGGACAGGGATCAATCAGCCCCAGCATTTT.

This clonotype appeared many times. The chain uses TRBV2 and TRBJ1-1; D is unclear. Per germline, CDR1 SNHLY and CDR2 FYNNEI. This CDR3 is built from 14 residues. Trimming shortened V by 2 bases and J by 3 bases, and 10 bases separated the two germline ends. CDR3 amino acids: CASSEWVVDTEAFF. CDR3 nucleotide sequence: TGTGCCAGCAGTGAATGGGTCGTGGACACTGAAGCTTTCTTT.

To note about this clonotype: One end of the junction varies from germline; a read error may be responsible. The chain couples TRBV2 to TRBJ1-4, with 7 bases that match TRBD1. Germline lookup yields CDR1 SNHLY and CDR2 FYNNEI. This CDR3 has 14 amino acids. This CDR3 reads CVSRYGTVNEKLFF. CDR3 in DNA: TGCGTCAGCAGATACGGGACAGTTAATGAAAAACTGTTTTTT.

The chain employs TRBV20-1 and TRBJ1-5; no reliable D call. CDR1 is DFQATT and CDR2 is SNEGSKA in the germline V gene (reference sequence). V was shortened by 7 bases and J by 0 bases, with 10 bases between the two germline ends. This CDR3 has 13 amino acids. The CDR3 protein is CSGTPDSNQPQHF. DNA of the CDR3: TGCAGTGGAACCCCCGATAGCAATCAGCCCCAGCATTTT.

The chain is built from TRBV12-3 or TRBV12-4 and TRBJ2-1, with 11 positions matching TRBD2. Trimming cost V 6 bases and J 4 bases; bases outside gene matches: 5. The CDR3 spans 15 residues. The CDR3 spells CASSAGLAEYNEQFF. Here the CDR3 DNA reads TGTGCCAGCAGCGCGGGACTAGCGGAGTACAATGAGCAGTTCTTC.

About this clonotype: It is likely a read error, because the conserved phenylalanine at the end of the CDR3 is missing. The rearrangement links TRBV2 to TRBJ1-1; unclear D gene. Germline-derived CDR1 and CDR2 are SNHLY and FYNNEI. The CDR3 length is 14 residues. The V and J ends lost 6 bases and 5 bases respectively, with 16 bases between them. CDR3 sequence reads: CASRTVGGSTEAFL. The CDR3 nucleotides are TGTGCCAGCAGGACGGTGGGAGGTTCAACTGAAGCTTTCCTT.

This clonotype was observed a few times. The chain has TRBV20-1 and TRBJ2-5; D remains ambiguous. V was cut by 0 bases and J by 3 bases, with 17 bases left in between. CDR1 is DFQATT, CDR2 SNEGSKA, per germline (reference sequence). The CDR3 loop spans 16 amino acids. The CDR3 loop reads CSARDLLSATEETQYF. In nucleotides, the CDR3 is TGCAGTGCTAGAGATCTATTGTCAGCCACCGAAGAGACCCAGTACTTC.

V and J are TRBV5-1 and TRBJ1-1; D is unresolved. This CDR3 region has 14 residues. Trimming stripped 0 bases from V and 6 bases from J, with 12 bases between. The germline CDR1 and CDR2 sequences are SGHRS and YFSETQ. The CDR3 region is CASSLDLLVAEAFF. For the CDR3, the DNA is TGCGCCAGCAGCTTGGATCTACTAGTCGCTGAAGCTTTCTTT.

CDR3 nucleotides: TGCGCCAGCAGCTTGTTGGGAATCCCTAGCTATGGCTACACCTTC. This gives the protein CASSLLGIPSYGYTF. The rearrangement links TRBV5-1 to TRBJ1-2, with D unresolved. The CDR3 sequence is 15 residues long. V was pared by 1 base and J by 4 bases, with 14 bases between. Per germline, CDR1 SGHRS and CDR2 YFSETQ.

This clonotype appeared a few times. At one boundary the junction diverges from the germline segment, which might be a read error. The V gene is TRBV14, the J gene TRBJ2-1, with D tentatively TRBD2 (6 bases). In germline, CDR1 is SGHDN, CDR2 FVKESK. The CDR3 runs 16 residues. CDR3 nucleotide sequence: TGTGCCAGCAGCAAAGAGCGCGGGGTTATTTACAATGAGCAGTTCTTC. Translation: CASSKERGVIYNEQFF.